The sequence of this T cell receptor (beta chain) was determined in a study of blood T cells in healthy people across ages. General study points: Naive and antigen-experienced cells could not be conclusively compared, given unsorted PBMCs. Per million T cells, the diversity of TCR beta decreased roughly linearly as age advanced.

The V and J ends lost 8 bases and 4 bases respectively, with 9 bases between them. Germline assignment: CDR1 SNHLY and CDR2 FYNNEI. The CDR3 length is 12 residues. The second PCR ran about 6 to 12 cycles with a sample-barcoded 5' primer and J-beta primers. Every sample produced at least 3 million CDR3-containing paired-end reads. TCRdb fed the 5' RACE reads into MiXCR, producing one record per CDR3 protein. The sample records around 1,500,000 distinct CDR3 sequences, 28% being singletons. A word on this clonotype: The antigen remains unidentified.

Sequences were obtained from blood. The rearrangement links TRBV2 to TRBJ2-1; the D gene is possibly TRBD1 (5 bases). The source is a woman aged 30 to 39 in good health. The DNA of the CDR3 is TGTGCCAGCGGGGCGGAATACAATGAGCAGTTCTTC. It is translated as CASGAEYNEQFF. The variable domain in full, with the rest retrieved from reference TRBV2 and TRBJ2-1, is EPEVTQTPSHQVTQMGQEVILRCVPISNHLYFYWYRQILGQKVEFLVSFYNNEISEKSEIFDDQFSVERPDGSNFTLKIRSTKLEDSAMYFCASGAEYNEQFFGPGTRLTVL.